A selection of T cell receptor beta chains follows, all from one sample in a study of cytomegalovirus exposure and HLA in healthy donors. Clones were sequenced by immunoSEQ multiplex PCR, and TCRdb holds only the in-frame ones, with some missing. The data show 150,000 to 200,000 clones, 85% seen once. The sequenced sample consisted of PBMCs. Receptor source: a woman in her fifties or sixties in good health and CMV-seronegative. Both conserved end residues are part of each CDR3. D genes are given only for firm matches. For some rows the clone size is stated as once, few or many, or as a class when expanded; others skip it.

abundance	len	v_gene	d_gene	j_gene	CDR3nt	CDR3aa
NA	16	TRBV4-3	TRBD1	TRBJ2-7	TGCGCCAGCAGCCGGAGTGGGGGACAGGGGTCCTACGAGCAGTACTTC	CASSRSGGQGSYEQYF
NA	17	TRBV28	TRBD1	TRBJ1-3	TGTGCCGCGGGGGGTAGTTGGACAGGGGACTCCGGAAACACCATATATTTT	CAAGGSWTGDSGNTIYF
once	14	TRBV18	NA	TRBJ2-7	TGTGCCAGCTCACCGTCGACAGCCACCTACGAGCAGTACTTC	CASSPSTATYEQYF
NA	15	TRBV27	TRBD1	TRBJ2-7	TGTGCCAGCAGTTCCCTATGGACAGGGGGCTACGAGCAGTACTTC	CASSSLWTGGYEQYF
NA	14	TRBV6-5	TRBD1	TRBJ1-2	TGTGCCAGCAGTGCAACAAAACAGGGGTACGGCTACACCTTC	CASSATKQGYGYTF
NA	14	TRBV5-1	NA	TRBJ2-1	TGCGCCAGCGGCCCGGGACTCCACTCGTATGAGCAGTTCTTC	CASGPGLHSYEQFF
NA	15	TRBV5-1	TRBD2	TRBJ2-3	TGCGCCAGCAGCACTATAGCGGGAGGAGGAGATACGCAGTATTTT	CASSTIAGGGDTQYF
NA	15	TRBV14	NA	TRBJ2-3	TGTGCCAGCAGCCAAGCACAGTTAGTCACAGATACGCAGTATTTT	CASSQAQLVTDTQYF
NA	16	TRBV9	TRBD2	TRBJ2-5	TGTGCCAGCAGCCCGGGACTAGCGGGAGCCCCAGAGACCCAGTACTTC	CASSPGLAGAPETQYF
once	14	TRBV28	NA	TRBJ2-7	TGTGCCAGCCGGCGAGCCAGGGCTTCCTACGAGCAGTACTTC	CASRRARASYEQYF
NA	16	TRBV15	NA	TRBJ2-4	TGTGCCACCAGCAGTCGACAGGGAGGAGCCAAAAACATTCAGTACTTC	CATSSRQGGAKNIQYF
NA	15	TRBV27	NA	TRBJ2-1	TGTGCCAGCAGTTTACAGGGGAATACCTACAATGAGCAGTTCTTC	CASSLQGNTYNEQFF
NA	15	TRBV18	TRBD1	TRBJ2-2	TGTGCCAGCTCACCCCGACAGGGAAACACCGGGGAGCTGTTTTTT	CASSPRQGNTGELFF
once	14	TRBV7-7	TRBD2	TRBJ2-3	TGTGCCAGCAGCTCAAGCGGGATGTTAGATACGCAGTATTTT	CASSSSGMLDTQYF
NA	13	TRBV14	NA	TRBJ1-1	TGTGCCAGCAGCCCGTGGGGGGACACTGAAGCTTTCTTT	CASSPWGDTEAFF